This T cell receptor (beta chain) originates from a study of beta chain features in type 1 diabetes. Study details: When patients were set against healthy donors, age, gender and cell yields were similar. Study observations and caveats: Shorter TCRB CDR3s, moderately but significantly so, were found in Type 1 diabetes patients in all four CD4+ subsets.

A remark on this clone: Antigen: not known.

Expressed TCRB transcripts got sequenced, as all isolated RNA was reverse transcribed. Measured with immunoSEQ multiplex PCR; TCRdb has only the in-frame clones, and not every one. The sample includes 60,000 to 75,000 clones, about 48% of them seen just once. Naive, central memory, regulatory and stem cell-like memory cells within the CD4+ compartment were sorted using CD45RO/CCR7/CD25/CD127/CD95/CD27. Each population that was sorted was more than 95% pure. Germline CDR1 is SEHNR and CDR2 is FQNEAQ (reference sequence). V was shortened by 3 bases and J by 5 bases, with 13 bases between the two germline ends. This CDR3 is built from 14 residues.

V is TRBV7-9 and J is TRBJ1-1; no clear D. This receptor was identified in a man under 40 with type 1 diabetes. The specimen was central memory CD4+ T cells from blood. The CDR3 DNA sequence: TGTGCCAGCAGCTTTGAGGGTGTTGGGACTGAAGCTTTCTTT. This codes for CASSFEGVGTEAFF.